This entry lists 21 T cell receptor beta chains sequenced from one sample in a study of cytomegalovirus exposure and HLA in healthy donors. With 60 Vbeta and 13 Jbeta primers, the PCR was carried out. Method: immunoSEQ multiplex PCR; TCRdb's copy keeps in-frame clones and lacks some. The top ten hold approximately 7.2% of the sample, which has 100,000 or so clones, around 75% seen once. Sequencing input: PBMCs. The receptors come from a man between 25 and 39 years old in good health and CMV-seropositive.

CDR3 sequence (DNA): TGTGCCAGCCAAGGGGACTCCTTAATGCCCCAGTACTTC. It specifies CASQGDSLMPQYF. The V and J genes are TRBV28 and TRBJ2-5; D is perhaps TRBD2 (6 bases). Per the germline V gene, CDR1 is MDHEN and CDR2 is SYDVKM. V was cut by 8 bases and J by 9 bases, with 19 bases left in between. The CDR3 totals 13 residues.

This clone was detected only a few times. CDR3 DNA: TGCGCCAGCACCCCCGGAGGAGTGAACACTGAAGCTTTCTTT. Protein: CASTPGGVNTEAFF. The chain recombines TRBV5-1 with TRBJ1-1, with D unclear. V dropped 6 bases and J dropped 0 bases, with 12 bases sitting between them. This CDR3 comprises 14 residues. The germline CDR1 and CDR2 sequences are SGHRS and YFSETQ. The full variable domain, with the rest looked up from reference TRBV5-1 and TRBJ1-1, is KAGVTQTPRYLIKTRGQQVTLSCSPISGHRSVSWYQQTPGQGLQFLFEYFSETQRNKGNFPGRFSGRQFSNSRSEMNVSTLELGDSALYLCASTPGGVNTEAFFGQGTRLTVV.

CDR3 sequence reads: CASTIANYGYTF. In nucleotides, the CDR3 is TGTGCCTCCACCATAGCTAACTATGGCTACACCTTC. The chain is built from TRBV30 and TRBJ1-2; D gene ambiguous. The CDR3 has 12 amino acids. With 7 bases removed from V and 0 bases from J, the gap between germline ends came to 9 bases. CDR1 is GTSNPN and CDR2 is SVGIG in the germline V gene (reference sequence). The whole variable domain, remainder taken from reference TRBV30 and TRBJ1-2, is SQTIHQWPATLVQPVGSPLSLECTVEGTSNPNLYWYRQAAGRGLQLLFYSVGIGQISSEVPQNLSASRPQDRQFILSSKKLLLSDSGFYLCASTIANYGYTFGSGTRLTVV.

The rearrangement uses TRBV18 and TRBJ1-1, with D unclear. Per germline, CDR1 KGHSH and CDR2 LQKENI. Between the trimmed V and J ends, which lost 2 bases and 1 base, there was a span of 5 bases. The CDR3 is made up of 13 amino acids. CDR3 in amino acids: CASSPNRNTEAFF. In nucleotides, the CDR3 is TGTGCCAGCTCACCAAACAGGAACACTGAAGCTTTCTTT.

The chain uses TRBV5-1 and TRBJ1-5, with 12 positions matching TRBD1. V trimming: 4 bases; J trimming: 7 bases; junction bases outside the gene matches: 12. In germline, CDR1 is SGHRS, CDR2 YFSETQ. The CDR3 runs 17 residues. CDR3: CASSPGQGAGITQPQHF. For the CDR3, the DNA is TGCGCCAGCAGCCCGGGACAGGGGGCTGGTATAACCCAGCCCCAGCATTTT.

The rearrangement uses TRBV4-1 and TRBJ2-7; D may be TRBD2 (6 bases). This CDR3 region has 16 residues. V was shortened by 0 bases and J by 2 bases, with 14 bases between the two germline ends. The germline V gene encodes CDR1 MGHRA and CDR2 YSYEKL. For the CDR3, the DNA is TGCGCCAGCAGCCAAGATGTGGCGGGGTCTCCCTACGAGCAGTACTTC. It is translated as CASSQDVAGSPYEQYF.

This clone was seen a handful of times. The rearrangement uses TRBV12-5 and TRBJ1-1; 7 bases are shared with TRBD1. The ends lost 7 bases at V and 5 bases at J; junction bases unmatched: 16. CDR3 length equals 16 residues. Germline-derived CDR1 and CDR2 are LGHNT and FRNRAP. CDR3 loop: CASVPPGRGRETEAFF. CDR3 bases: TGTGCTAGTGTTCCCCCCGGCAGGGGGAGAGAGACTGAAGCTTTCTTT. Using reference TRBV12-5 and TRBJ1-1 for the parts outside the CDR3, the full variable domain is DARVTQTPRHKVTEMGQEVTMRCQPILGHNTVFWYRQTMMQGLELLAYFRNRAPLDDSGMPKDRFSAEMPDATLATLKIQPSEPRDSAVYFCASVPPGRGRETEAFFGQGTRLTVV.

Written as DNA, the CDR3 is TGCGCCAGCAGCTTCGTCACAGGGGGGGCGGACTATGGCTACACCTTC. It encodes CASSFVTGGADYGYTF. The rearrangement links TRBV5-1 to TRBJ1-2; 8 bases are shared with TRBD1. CDR1 SGHRS and CDR2 YFSETQ come from the germline V gene. J gave up 3 bases and V 2 bases, and 9 bases lay outside the gene matches. This CDR3 region has 16 residues.

This chain links TRBV28 with TRBJ1-5, with 7 nucleotides matching TRBD1. The CDR3 has 13 amino acids. J was trimmed by 6 bases and V by 7 bases; bases with no gene match: 6. In germline, CDR1 is MDHEN, CDR2 SYDVKM. CDR3 nucleotides: TGTGCCAGCATTTCCGACAGGGCTCAGCCCCAGCATTTT. This encodes CASISDRAQPQHF. Full variable domain (missing parts from reference TRBV28 and TRBJ1-5): DVKVTQSSRYLVKRTGEKVFLECVQDMDHENMFWYRQDPGLGLRLIYFSYDVKMKEKGDIPEGYSVSREKKERFSLILESASTNQTSMYLCASISDRAQPQHFGDGTRLSIL.

The chain recombines TRBV5-8 with TRBJ1-2; D might be TRBD1 (6 bases). The CDR3 contains 13 residues. Trimming shortened V by 7 bases and J by 5 bases, and 15 bases separated the two germline ends. Germline V gene sequence: CDR1 SGHTS, CDR2 YDEGEE. CDR3 loop: CASGQGSGYGYTF. CDR3 DNA sequence: TGTGCCAGCGGTCAGGGGAGTGGGTATGGCTACACCTTC.

Only one count was recorded for this clone. The chain uses TRBV10-3 and TRBJ2-1, with D possibly being TRBD1 (6 bases). This CDR3 has 17 residues. Trimming removed 0 bases at V and 5 bases at J, with 17 bases between. Per the germline V gene, CDR1 is ENHRY and CDR2 is SYGVKD. For the CDR3, the DNA is TGTGCCATCAGTGAGTCGAGGGGGTCAGGGGATAACAATGAGCAGTTCTTC. Translation gives CAISESRGSGDNNEQFF.

The chain is built from TRBV2 and TRBJ1-4; 8 nucleotides match TRBD1. V gave up 6 bases and J gave up 2 bases; unmatched junction bases: 8. CDR3 length: 16 residues. Germline CDR1 SNHLY, CDR2 FYNNEI. The CDR3 DNA is TGTGCCAGCAGCCTTAACACAGGGGGGACTAATGAAAAACTGTTTTTT. Protein sequence: CASSLNTGGTNEKLFF. The full variable domain, its missing parts supplied by reference TRBV2 and TRBJ1-4, is EPEVTQTPSHQVTQMGQEVILRCVPISNHLYFYWYRQILGQKVEFLVSFYNNEISEKSEIFDDQFSVERPDGSNFTLKIRSTKLEDSAMYFCASSLNTGGTNEKLFFGSGTQLSVL.

J is TRBJ2-7 and V is TRBV19, with TRBD1 as a possible D gene (6 bases). Germline V gene sequence: CDR1 LNHDA, CDR2 SQIVND (reference sequence). The V end lost 5 bases, the J end lost 2 bases, and 13 bases lay between the germline ends. The CDR3 length is 14 residues. The chain's CDR3 is CASSPPDRTYEQYF. The CDR3 DNA sequence: TGTGCCAGTAGTCCCCCCGACAGGACCTACGAGCAGTACTTC.

The V gene is TRBV7-2, the J gene TRBJ1-4; 9 bases agree with TRBD1. CDR1 SGHTA and CDR2 FQGNSA come from the germline V gene. The CDR3 is 15 residues long. V trimming: 5 bases; J trimming: 7 bases; junction bases outside the gene matches: 8. CDR3 amino acids: CASSPQGALGEKLFF. The CDR3 nucleotides are TGTGCCAGCAGCCCACAGGGGGCGCTGGGTGAAAAACTGTTTTTT. The full variable domain, in which reference TRBV7-2 and TRBJ1-4 provide the parts outside the CDR3, is GAGVSQSPSNKVTEKGKDVELRCDPISGHTALYWYRQSLGQGLEFLIYFQGNSAPDKSGLPSDRFSAERTGGSVSTLTIQRTQQEDSAVYLCASSPQGALGEKLFFGSGTQLSVL.

V usage is TRBV6-1 and J usage is TRBJ1-6, with D perhaps matching TRBD1 (5 bases). The ends were cut back, 3 bases at V and 10 bases at J, with 10 bases in the middle. There are 13 residues in the CDR3. The germline CDR1 and CDR2 sequences are MNHNS and SASEGT. The CDR3 nucleotides are TGTGCCAGCAGTGAGGGGCTTGGGTCACCCCTCCACTTT. It translates to CASSEGLGSPLHF.

The rearrangement links TRBV7-9 to TRBJ1-4, with unresolved D. With 8 bases removed from V and 5 bases from J, the gap between germline ends came to 6 bases. Germline V gene lookup returns CDR1 SEHNR and CDR2 FQNEAQ (reference sequence). This CDR3 has 11 amino acids. CDR3 in amino acids: CASEQNEKLFF. The CDR3 coding sequence is TGTGCCAGCGAACAAAATGAAAAACTGTTTTTT. The entire variable domain, with the rest obtained from reference TRBV7-9 and TRBJ1-4, is as follows: DTGVSQNPRHKITKRGQNVTFRCDPISEHNRLYWYRQTLGQGPEFLTYFQNEAQLEKSRLLSDRFSAERPKGSFSTLEIQRTEQGDSAMYLCASEQNEKLFFGSGTQLSVL.

The chain combines TRBV18 with TRBJ2-5, with D possibly being TRBD1 (5 bases). V was shortened by 0 bases and J by 3 bases, with 14 bases between the two germline ends. The CDR3 runs 16 residues. The germline V gene encodes CDR1 KGHSH and CDR2 LQKENI. For the CDR3, the DNA is TGTGCCAGCTCACCACCGTCAAACATCAGGGAAGAGACCCAGTACTTC. It translates to CASSPPSNIREETQYF. Based on the CDR3 plus reference TRBV18 and TRBJ2-5, the full variable domain is NAGVMQNPRHLVRRRGQEARLRCSPMKGHSHVYWYRQLPEEGLKFMVYLQKENIIDESGMPKERFSAEFPKEGPSILRIQQVVRGDSAAYFCASSPPSNIREETQYFGPGTRLLVL.

The chain has TRBV4-1 and TRBJ1-5, with D perhaps matching TRBD1 (6 bases). Trimming left V 0 bases short and J 4 bases short, with 13 bases between. The CDR3 contains 16 residues. The germline V gene encodes CDR1 MGHRA and CDR2 YSYEKL. CDR3 loop: CASSQDLRTDNQPQHF. The CDR3, as DNA: TGCGCCAGCAGCCAAGATCTTAGGACAGATAATCAGCCCCAGCATTTT.

The chain carries TRBV6-5 and TRBJ1-3; no clear D. The V gene's germline CDR1 is MNHEY and CDR2 SVGAGI. Trimming stripped 8 bases from V and 0 bases from J, with 11 bases between. The CDR3 has 14 residues. The CDR3 coding sequence is TGTGCCAGCGTCGAGGCTGGCTCTGGAAACACCATATATTTT. The encoded protein is CASVEAGSGNTIYF.

This rearrangement joins TRBV9 to TRBJ2-4, with D possibly being TRBD2 (7 bases). The length of the CDR3 is 17 residues. The germline CDR1 and CDR2 sequences are SGDLS and YYNGEE. The V end was cut by 1 base, the J end by 7 bases, with 21 bases between. This CDR3 is CASSVTAGHTLGNIQYF. CDR3 coding DNA: TGTGCCAGCAGCGTAACAGCGGGACATACTTTAGGGAACATTCAGTACTTC. Supplemented by reference TRBV9 and TRBJ2-4, the full variable domain reads DSGVTQTPKHLITATGQRVTLRCSPRSGDLSVYWYQQSLDQGLQFLIQYYNGEERAKGNILERFSAQQFPDLHSELNLSSLELGDSALYFCASSVTAGHTLGNIQYFGAGTRLSVL.

This chain uses TRBV18 with TRBJ2-1, with a possible D match to TRBD1 (6 bases). V lost 2 bases to trimming and J lost 8 bases, with 10 bases between them. CDR1 is KGHSH, CDR2 LQKENI, per germline. There are 13 residues in the CDR3. The CDR3 loop reads CASSPAGDDEQFF. The CDR3 nucleotides read TGTGCCAGCTCACCAGCAGGGGACGATGAGCAGTTCTTC.